Listed below are T cell receptor beta chains from one sample, sequenced in a study of T cell responses to AZD1222 COVID-19 vaccine. The table came from immunoSEQ multiplex PCR; TCRdb's copy has only in-frame clones and leaves some out. The repertoire has 99,000 or so clones, 88% of them found once; the top ten carry about 2.7%. The sequencing here drew on peripheral blood, taken on day 0 of AZD1222 vaccination. These receptors all stem from an adult in good health. Each CDR3 is given with its conserved first and last residue. The D gene is left open where the match is weak. For some rows the clone size is stated as once, few or many, or as a class when expanded; others skip it.

>TRBV2|once|-|TRBJ1-4
CASSGRRNNEKLFF
TGTGCCAGCAGTGGAAGACGGAATAATGAAAAACTGTTTTTT
>TRBV6-1|-|-|TRBJ1-6
CASSEVGPRSNSPLHF
TGTGCCAGCAGTGAAGTGGGCCCCCGCTCTAATTCACCCCTCCACTTT
>TRBV10-1|-|TRBD2|TRBJ2-2
CASSDPAGGTGELFF
TGCGCCAGCAGTGATCCAGCGGGAGGCACCGGGGAGCTGTTTTTT
>TRBV11-3|-|TRBD2|TRBJ2-1
CASSASGTSLYNEQFF
TGTGCCAGCAGCGCCTCCGGGACTAGCCTCTACAATGAGCAGTTCTTC
>TRBV2|-|-|TRBJ2-3
CASMPPFTDTQYF
TGTGCCAGCATGCCCCCGTTCACAGATACGCAGTATTTT
>TRBV9|once|TRBD1|TRBJ2-7
CASSGRDSRPYEQYF
TGTGCCAGCAGCGGCCGGGACAGCCGTCCCTACGAGCAGTACTTC
>TRBV29-1|-|TRBD2|TRBJ2-1
CSHSSGLADLQAGYNEQFF
TGCAGCCATTCCTCGGGGCTAGCGGACCTGCAGGCGGGCTACAATGAGCAGTTCTTC
>TRBV14|-|-|TRBJ2-2
CASSQVRTGELFF
TGTGCCAGCAGCCAAGTGAGGACCGGGGAGCTGTTTTTT
>TRBV24-1|-|TRBD2|TRBJ2-2
CATGLGAGIDTGELFF
TGTGCCACCGGGTTGGGAGCGGGAATTGACACCGGGGAGCTGTTTTTT
>TRBV15|-|-|TRBJ2-7
CATSRDTLRARDYGEQYF
TGTGCCACCAGCAGAGATACGCTCCGGGCCAGGGATTACGGCGAGCAGTACTTC
>TRBV19|-|TRBD2|TRBJ2-1
CASSIDLGGSRVSKQFF
TGTGCCAGTAGTATAGATCTGGGCGGGAGTCGAGTATCGAAGCAGTTCTTC
>TRBV28|-|-|TRBJ2-1
CASSPLPGESNEQFF
TGTGCCAGCAGTCCCCTTCCGGGAGAGAGCAATGAGCAGTTCTTC
>TRBV15|-|-|TRBJ1-2
CATSKAQGGDGYTF
TGTGCCACCAGCAAAGCTCAAGGGGGGGACGGCTACACCTTC
>TRBV29-1|-|TRBD2|TRBJ2-1
CSVGASGNSYNEQFF
TGCAGCGTTGGGGCTAGCGGGAACTCCTACAATGAGCAGTTCTTC
>TRBV24-1|-|-|TRBJ2-7
CATSDFAGRSYEQYF
TGTGCCACCAGTGACTTCGCGGGGCGATCCTACGAGCAGTACTTC
>TRBV5-1|-|-|TRBJ2-1
CASSLAYNEQFF
TGCGCCAGCAGCTTAGCCTACAATGAGCAGTTCTTC
>TRBV28|-|-|TRBJ1-6
CASTPARGPLHF
TGTGCCAGCACCCCTGCTCGTGGACCCCTCCACTTT
>TRBV18|-|TRBD2|TRBJ2-1
CASSLSLAAYNEQFF
TGTGCCAGCTCACTGTCCCTAGCGGCCTACAATGAGCAGTTCTTC
>TRBV7-3|-|TRBD2|TRBJ2-7
CASSPRASGVDEQYF
TGTGCCAGCAGCCCTCGGGCTAGCGGGGTTGACGAGCAGTACTTC
>TRBV5-6|-|-|TRBJ2-1
CASSFYGPNEQFF
TGTGCCAGCAGCTTCTATGGGCCCAATGAGCAGTTCTTC
>TRBV21-1|-|-|TRBJ2-1
CASSKPPRSGGRSTNEQFF
TGTGCCAGCAGCAAACCGCCCAGGTCAGGTGGGAGAAGTACCAATGAGCAGTTCTTC
>TRBV24-1|-|-|TRBJ1-5
CATRRGPNQPQHF
TGTGCCACCAGGAGAGGGCCTAATCAGCCCCAGCATTTT